This T cell receptor (beta chain) emerged from a study of T cell responses to AZD1222 COVID-19 vaccine (dated by TCRdb to about 2021). The study in broad terms: TCR sequencing was performed for roughly 250 trial participants, of whom 200 to 220 were given two doses of AZD1222 and around 26 were given two doses of MenACWY control vaccine. Trial participants were enrolled into age subgroups of 18-55, 56-69 and 70-plus years, which contained around 150, 28 and 57 TCR-sequenced participants, respectively.

The CDR3 regions of human TCRbeta chains were analyzed by immunosequencing. The original pipeline was this. Repertoire TCRs were checked for matches against a reference library of SARS-CoV-2-specific TCRs that had been generated using the MIRA antigen-specificity platform. Breadth was defined as the fraction of unique TCRs that were SARS-CoV-2-associated. Depth was defined as the fraction of total T cells that were SARS-CoV-2-associated. Using the MIRA data, every spike-specific TCR was mapped to the spike region that the TCR reacted to and assigned to either a CD4 or a CD8 class. Log10-transformed breadth and depth values were compared by one-way ANOVA with Sidak's multiple comparisons tests. Drawn from immuneACCESS, this table holds only the in-frame rearrangements with V and J called that TCRdb kept. Clones are partly lost; checked studies trace under half to an unresolved V gene and leave the rest unexplained. The V and J calls and clone size are taken from that table; D and trimming were inferred from the DNA. The sample has 75,000 to 80,000 clones on record, roughly 90% of them singletons. The ten largest make up about 1.3% of the sample.

The time point label of this sample denotes: about 28 days (+/-7) after the second vaccine dose. AZD1222 recipients whose second dose came at about 4 weeks and those whose second dose came at about 12 weeks were combined into one group, since spike-specific TCR depth and breadth did not differ between the two schedules. Vaccinee samples were obtained from the UK trials COV001 and COV002, which included a single-blind randomized controlled phase 2/3 trial of AZD1222 (ChAdOx1 nCoV-19) in healthy adults. For TCRbeta chain sequencing, PBMC samples from trial participants were taken at day 0 and at day 28 after the second dose. A few counts support this clone. Its antigen is unknown. Base qualities are missing; no much larger clone stands one base away. General findings and caveats noted by the study authors: Conclusions about previously exposed vaccinees were limited because only six AZD1222 recipients were SARS-CoV-2 seropositive at baseline. Epitopes outside the regions mutated in the B.1.351 and B.1.1.7 variants were reportedly recognized by nearly half of the unique spike-specific TCRs. Spike-specific TCR breadth and depth rose significantly after two AZD1222 doses compared with day 0 and with MenACWY recipients. Because no day 14 peak-response samples were available, the repertoires could be characterized only after the peak T cell response. Participants were mostly white British, with more females than males. The authors suggested clonal diversity may have been underestimated. Vaccine-associated CD4 TCRs spanned the whole spike protein, with dominant responses in regions 160-218 and 743-854. In the small 56-69-year group, the increase in depth fell short of significance, most likely because of low power.

Germline trimming amounts to 3 bases on V and 5 bases on J, with 7 as the count of junction bases outside the gene matches. The CDR3 runs 16 amino acids, cysteine and phenylalanine included. CDR3 DNA is the only sequence kept; it has 48 bases, read in frame from the first base. CDR1 and CDR2 were assigned from the germline V gene as SGDLS and YYNGEE. The specimen comprised peripheral blood, sampled 28 days after the second AZD1222 dose. This chain is built from TRBV9 and TRBJ2-2, with 10 bases matching TRBD1. The sequence derives from an adult who received the AZD1222 COVID-19 vaccine. The DNA sequence is TGTGCCAGCAGCGCCGGGACAGGGGTTTTGACCGGGGAGCTGTTTTTT. This translates into CASSAGTGVLTGELFF.